The next 15 T cell receptor beta chains were all read from a single sample in a study of T cell responses to AZD1222 COVID-19 vaccine. The data were produced by immunoSEQ multiplex PCR, yet TCRdb's version contains in-frame clones alone and is incomplete. The sample has about 120,000 clones; 80% to 90% are singletons. The source was peripheral blood, collected on day 0 of MenACWY control vaccination. All receptors come from an adult in good health.

This sequence joins TRBV2 and TRBJ2-2; TRBD1 aligns across 8 bases. Germline V gene lookup returns CDR1 SNHLY and CDR2 FYNNEI. J was trimmed by 6 bases and V by 7 bases; bases with no gene match: 10. The CDR3 length is 15 residues. In DNA form, the CDR3 reads TGTGCCAGCAAAGCGGACAGGGCGAAATCCGGGGAGCTGTTTTTT. Translated: CASKADRAKSGELFF.

The rearrangement uses TRBV4-3 and TRBJ2-6; tentative D call: TRBD2 (6 bases). The V end was cut by 6 bases, the J end by 0 bases, with 12 bases between. The CDR3 consists of 16 residues. Germline-derived CDR1 and CDR2 are LGHNA and YSLEER. The CDR3 here is CASSPGGDSGANVLTF. The CDR3 nucleotides are TGCGCCAGCAGTCCAGGCGGGGACTCTGGGGCCAACGTCCTGACTTTC.

This chain joins TRBV4-1 and TRBJ2-3, with TRBD2 matching over 10 bases. This CDR3 is 16 amino acids long. J gave up 2 bases and V 4 bases, and 6 bases lay outside the gene matches. CDR1 MGHRA and CDR2 YSYEKL come from the germline V gene. CDR3 residues: CASSPSGGAVTDTQYF. The CDR3 nucleotides read TGCGCCAGCAGCCCGAGCGGGGGGGCCGTCACAGATACGCAGTATTTT.

The chain recombines TRBV24-1 with TRBJ2-1; 8 bases match TRBD1. V trimming: 4 bases; J trimming: 7 bases; junction bases outside the gene matches: 11. This CDR3 has 16 residues. Germline-derived CDR1 and CDR2 are KGHDR and SFDVKD. The CDR3 loop reads CATSDPTGGIVNEQFF. In DNA, the CDR3 is TGTGCCACCAGTGACCCAACAGGGGGAATAGTGAATGAGCAGTTCTTC.

This chain links TRBV6-5 with TRBJ1-4, with D maybe TRBD1 (6 bases). CDR3 length: 15 amino acids. V lost 11 bases, J lost 6 bases, and 22 bases lay in between. From germline, CDR1 is MNHEY and CDR2 SVGAGI. The CDR3 DNA is TGTGCCGCCAGTCCGGTCGGGGGCGCGTATGAAAAACTGTTTTTT. Residues: CAASPVGGAYEKLFF.

The rearrangement joins TRBV25-1 to TRBJ1-1, with D unresolved. The CDR3 totals 13 residues. Germline CDR1 and CDR2: MGHDK and SYGVNS. V was clipped by 1 base and J by 3 bases, with 6 bases between them. The CDR3 DNA is TGTGCCAGCAGTGAATTCCAAGACACTGAAGCTTTCTTT. It encodes CASSEFQDTEAFF.

The rearrangement links TRBV9 to TRBJ1-2; no reliable D call. Germline V gene data show CDR1 as SGDLS and CDR2 as YYNGEE. This CDR3 is built from 15 residues. Trimming removed 3 bases from V and 5 bases from J, with 17 bases in between. The CDR3 DNA reads as TGTGCCAGCAGCGCCGGCGACACCTTCCCATATGGCTACACCTTC. This sequence encodes CASSAGDTFPYGYTF. Drawing the rest from reference TRBV9 and TRBJ1-2, the complete variable domain is DSGVTQTPKHLITATGQRVTLRCSPRSGDLSVYWYQQSLDQGLQFLIQYYNGEERAKGNILERFSAQQFPDLHSELNLSSLELGDSALYFCASSAGDTFPYGYTFGSGTRLTVV.

Notes on this clone: This same CDR3 is encoded by further DNA sequences in the sample. The chain has TRBV5-6 and TRBJ2-3, with 11 bases that match TRBD2. The CDR3 sequence is 15 residues long. V was clipped by 4 bases and J by 1 base; unmatched bases: 2. CDR1 is SGHDT, CDR2 YYEEEE, per germline. The CDR3 DNA follows: TGTGCCAGCAGCCCACTAGCGGGGGGCACAGATACGCAGTATTTT. Protein sequence: CASSPLAGGTDTQYF.

V gene TRBV5-4 combines with J gene TRBJ1-6; D is ambiguous. The CDR3 is made up of 16 amino acids. Germline V CDR1 and CDR2: SGHNT, YYREEE (reference sequence). V was clipped by 2 bases and J by 0 bases, with 9 bases between them. Here the CDR3 reads CASSLGRSSYNSPLHF. In nucleotides, the CDR3 is TGTGCCAGCAGCTTAGGAAGGAGCTCCTATAATTCACCCCTCCACTTT.

J is TRBJ2-1 and V is TRBV18; a possible D gene is TRBD2 (6 bases). Per the germline V gene, CDR1 is KGHSH and CDR2 is LQKENI. The CDR3 totals 16 residues. V dropped 2 bases and J dropped 7 bases, with 18 bases sitting between them. The CDR3 region is CASSPMGGTLLNEQFF. CDR3 DNA: TGTGCCAGCTCACCAATGGGAGGAACATTGCTAAATGAGCAGTTCTTC.

V gene TRBV19 combines with J gene TRBJ2-1, with D perhaps TRBD1 or TRBD2 (5 bases each). The CDR3 totals 16 residues. Germline V gene sequence: CDR1 LNHDA, CDR2 SQIVND (reference sequence). Trimming shortened V by 5 bases and J by 0 bases, and 14 bases separated the two germline ends. The CDR3 sequence is CASSPPSGSSYNEQFF. The CDR3 DNA reads as TGTGCCAGTAGTCCACCCTCAGGGAGCTCCTACAATGAGCAGTTCTTC.

J is TRBJ1-1 and V is TRBV19; D is possibly TRBD1 (5 bases). The germline V gene has CDR1 LNHDA and CDR2 SQIVND (reference sequence). CDR3 size: 15 residues. The ends were cut back, 9 bases at V and 4 bases at J, with 21 bases in the middle. This CDR3 reads CASLTPTVSGTEAFF. DNA of the CDR3: TGTGCCAGCTTGACTCCGACAGTAAGTGGCACTGAAGCTTTCTTT.

The gene calls are TRBV24-1 and TRBJ2-7; D perhaps matches TRBD1 (5 bases). CDR1 is KGHDR and CDR2 is SFDVKD in the germline V gene. This CDR3 region has 13 residues. Trimming took 8 bases from V and 6 from J, leaving 16 bases between them. CDR3 sequence (DNA): TGTGCCACCATGAGGCAGGGTGTTCTCGAGCAGTACTTC. It yields the protein CATMRQGVLEQYF.

The CDR3 sequence is CASSLSPPPDGYYGYTF. CDR3 DNA sequence: TGTGCCAGCTCACTGAGCCCGCCTCCGGACGGATACTATGGCTACACCTTC. The rearrangement uses TRBV18 and TRBJ1-2, with D hard to call. CDR3 length: 17 residues. Germline V gene data show CDR1 as KGHSH and CDR2 as LQKENI. Between the trimmed V and J ends, which lost 4 bases and 3 bases, there was a span of 21 bases.

This clone was observed a single time. The J gene is TRBJ2-7, the V gene TRBV10-2; 8 bases map to TRBD2. The junction had 1 base not matched to a gene; V was cut back by 6 bases and J by 3 bases. Germline CDR1 and CDR2: WSHSY and SAAADI. This CDR3 spans 12 amino acids. The CDR3 loop reads CASSGTSYEQYF. The CDR3, as DNA: TGCGCCAGCAGCGGGACTAGCTACGAGCAGTACTTC.